This is a list of T cell receptor beta chains from one sample in a study of blood T cell repertoires in COVID-19. Method: immunoSEQ multiplex PCR; TCRdb's copy keeps in-frame clones and lacks some. This repertoire shows under 150,000 clones, around 84% found once; its top ten account for 5.8%. What was sequenced was PBMCs or T cells enriched from blood (not recorded which). The source of these receptors is a woman in her fifties or sixties who had been exposed to COVID-19. The CDR3 runs from the conserved cysteine through the conserved F or W. The order of the fields is J gene, V gene, CDR3 protein.

TRBJ2-7	TRBV28	CASSSNRYEQYF
TRBJ1-1	TRBV19	CASSLRGNTEAFF
TRBJ2-5	TRBV5-5	CASSLGDQETQYF
TRBJ1-6	TRBV6-5	CASSYDSTVPNSPLHF
TRBJ1-1	TRBV5-6	CASSGTGAYTEAFF
TRBJ2-1	TRBV15	CATGNGRALDEQFF
TRBJ2-3	TRBV9	CASSPFPSGGTDTQYF
TRBJ1-1	TRBV19	CASITGMNTEAFF
TRBJ2-1	TRBV29-1	CSAGTSDYNEQFF
TRBJ2-5	TRBV4-2	CASSQDEWETQYF
TRBJ2-1	TRBV7-6	CASSSRASEQFF
TRBJ2-1	TRBV7-2	CASSFRLAGAREQFF
TRBJ2-1	TRBV24-1	CATSDGARNEQFF
TRBJ1-2	TRBV18	CASSPMTGRNYGYTF
TRBJ2-7	TRBV27	CASRKGVDEQYF
TRBJ1-5	TRBV19	CASTNRDYSNQPQHF
TRBJ2-1	TRBV6-6	CATTQKSGSSYNEQFF
TRBJ1-1	TRBV16	CASSATVMNTEAFF
TRBJ2-1	TRBV7-9	CASRGGMQAGADEQFF
TRBJ2-1	TRBV5-4	CASSLSGGGTNEQFF
TRBJ2-7	TRBV7-9	CASSLVGSVREEQYF
TRBJ1-2	TRBV5-6	CASSLVQGGDTF
TRBJ2-1	TRBV9	CASSEDRDRVYNEQFF
TRBJ2-1	TRBV28	CATTTGTGYYNEQFF
TRBJ2-2	TRBV5-4	CASSVGGLGLTGELFF
TRBJ2-7	TRBV2	CASDSSYEQYF
TRBJ1-6	TRBV25-1	CASSKGVSYNSPLHF